The rows below give T cell receptor beta chains drawn from one sample of a study of long-term antiretroviral therapy in people with HIV. The protocol was immunoSEQ multiplex PCR, while the TCRdb copy is restricted to in-frame clones and leaves out a portion. In the table there are under 7,000 clones, over 75% of which are singletons. Sample: unsorted PBMCs, taken 1.8 years before starting antiretroviral therapy. These receptors all come from a man aged 40-55 years with HIV. The CDR3 runs from the conserved cysteine through the conserved F or W. D genes are given only for firm matches. The size field is filled for only some rows; it gives once, few, many or a size class.

V gene	D gene	clone size	J gene	CDR3 protein	CDR3 DNA
TRBV18	TRBD2	.	TRBJ2-5	CASSPPVLAGGPETQYF	TGTGCCAGCTCACCACCGGTCCTAGCGGGAGGGCCAGAGACCCAGTACTTC
TRBV28	.	.	TRBJ2-7	CASRRQGSVREQYF	TGTGCCAGCAGACGCCAGGGCTCCGTCCGCGAGCAGTACTTC
TRBV7-8	TRBD1	.	TRBJ2-5	CASSLDGTAQETQYF	TGTGCCAGCAGCTTAGATGGGACAGCCCAAGAGACCCAGTACTTC
TRBV27	.	large	TRBJ1-2	CASSLNWSNYGYTF	TGTGCCAGCAGTTTAAACTGGTCTAACTATGGCTACACCTTC
TRBV5-6	TRBD1	.	TRBJ1-4	CASSQGDRTNEKLFF	TGTGCCAGCAGCCAGGGGGACAGGACTAATGAAAAACTGTTTTTT
TRBV5-4	.	.	TRBJ1-2	CASSLFGVSYGYTF	TGTGCCAGCAGCTTGTTCGGGGTGTCCTATGGCTACACCTTC
TRBV27	TRBD1	.	TRBJ2-5	CASSLGLGTGVYF	TGTGCCAGCAGTTTGGGACTTGGGACAGGGGTATACTTC
TRBV4-2	TRBD1	.	TRBJ1-1	CASTSATGAPEAFF	TGTGCCAGTACCTCCGCGACAGGGGCCCCTGAAGCTTTCTTT
TRBV7-3	.	.	TRBJ2-3	CASSLIGNGAEDTQYF	TGTGCCAGCAGCTTAATCGGAAACGGGGCTGAGGATACGCAGTATTTT
TRBV19	TRBD1	.	TRBJ2-7	CASSFRGQGVDEQYF	TGTGCCAGTAGTTTCCGGGGACAGGGGGTCGACGAGCAGTACTTC
TRBV15	TRBD1	.	TRBJ1-2	CATSRPSGGQGAGGYTF	TGTGCCACCAGCAGACCCTCCGGGGGACAGGGAGCGGGCGGCTACACCTTC
TRBV28	TRBD2	.	TRBJ2-3	CASSLGRDYTTDTQYF	TGTGCCAGCAGTTTAGGCAGGGACTACACCACAGATACGCAGTATTTT
TRBV5-8	TRBD1	.	TRBJ1-2	CASSLGTGWRYGYTF	TGTGCCAGCAGCTTAGGGACAGGGTGGCGATATGGCTACACCTTC
TRBV18	TRBD1	.	TRBJ2-7	CASSPSVGTGNTYEQYF	TGTGCCAGCTCACCATCAGTCGGGACAGGGAATACCTACGAGCAGTACTTC
TRBV5-4	.	.	TRBJ2-3	CASSFSGSTDTQYF	TGTGCCAGCAGCTTTTCAGGTAGCACAGATACGCAGTATTTT
TRBV4-1	TRBD2	.	TRBJ2-1	CASSQEVLAGARSNEQFF	TGCGCCAGCAGCCAAGAAGTTTTAGCGGGAGCCCGGTCCAATGAGCAGTTCTTC
TRBV28	TRBD2	.	TRBJ2-7	CASSSLAGLEIIYEQYF	TGTGCCAGCAGTTCCCTAGCGGGACTAGAAATTATCTACGAGCAGTACTTC
TRBV4-2	.	.	TRBJ2-2	CASRKNKKTGELFF	TGTGCCAGCAGAAAGAACAAAAAAACCGGGGAGCTGTTTTTT
TRBV28	TRBD2	.	TRBJ2-1	CASTALGLAGESYNEQFF	TGTGCCAGCACCGCCCTCGGACTAGCGGGAGAGTCCTACAATGAGCAGTTCTTC
TRBV30	.	.	TRBJ1-5	CAWSWDTDQPQHF	TGTGCCTGGAGTTGGGACACAGATCAGCCCCAGCATTTT
TRBV28	TRBD1	few	TRBJ1-5	CASSLFGTGVYQPQHF	TGTGCCAGCAGTTTATTCGGGACAGGGGTATATCAGCCCCAGCATTTT
TRBV5-1	.	.	TRBJ1-1	CASSLLARANTEAFF	TGCGCCAGCAGCTTGTTAGCCAGGGCGAACACTGAAGCTTTCTTT
TRBV4-1	TRBD1	few	TRBJ2-7	CASSYDEQGNTPYF	TGCGCCAGCAGCTACGATGAACAGGGGAATACGCCGTACTTC
TRBV5-6	.	.	TRBJ1-3	CASSLGGSRNTIYF	TGTGCCAGCAGCTTGGGCGGGTCCCGGAACACCATATATTTT
TRBV6-4	TRBD2	.	TRBJ2-3	CASSDSREGTDTQYF	TGTGCCAGCAGTGACTCGCGGGAGGGCACAGATACGCAGTATTTT
TRBV9	TRBD1	.	TRBJ1-1	CASSAGQGSWGTEAFF	TGTGCCAGCAGCGCAGGACAGGGGTCGTGGGGCACTGAAGCTTTCTTT
TRBV27	TRBD1	.	TRBJ1-4	CASSSLTGGTTNEKLFF	TGTGCCAGCAGTTCATTAACAGGGGGAACAACTAATGAAAAACTGTTTTTT
TRBV29-1	.	.	TRBJ2-7	CSPPVEQYF	TGCAGCCCTCCCGTGGAGCAGTACTTC
TRBV6-6	.	.	TRBJ1-1	CASSYGGLGTEAFF	TGTGCCAGCAGTTACGGGGGGCTAGGCACTGAAGCTTTCTTT
TRBV18	TRBD2	.	TRBJ2-2	CASSQIAGHTGELFF	TGTGCCAGCTCACAAATAGCGGGACACACCGGGGAGCTGTTTTTT
TRBV28	TRBD1	.	TRBJ2-7	CASSIRDRVVEQYF	TGTGCCAGCAGTATCCGGGACAGGGTTGTTGAGCAGTACTTC
TRBV5-1	TRBD2	.	TRBJ2-5	CASSPQGSGSLQETQYF	TGCGCCAGCAGCCCCCAGGGGAGCGGGAGCCTGCAAGAGACCCAGTACTTC
TRBV18	.	large	TRBJ2-1	CASSPEITGVVEQFF	TGTGCCAGCTCTCCTGAAATTACGGGAGTAGTTGAGCAGTTCTTC
TRBV4-3	.	.	TRBJ2-2	CASGPREPGELFF	TGCGCCAGCGGGCCTCGGGAGCCCGGGGAGCTGTTTTTT
TRBV11-2	.	once	TRBJ2-4	CASSPAQNIQYF	TGTGCCAGCAGCCCCGCCCAAAACATTCAGTACTTC
TRBV2	TRBD1	.	TRBJ2-7	CASSDMGQGAYISYEQYF	TGTGCCAGCAGTGATATGGGACAGGGGGCTTACATCTCGTACGAGCAGTACTTC
TRBV5-4	.	.	TRBJ2-6	CASSLPNFVTLGANVLTF	TGTGCCAGCAGTCTTCCAAATTTTGTGACACTTGGGGCCAACGTCCTGACTTTC
TRBV7-9	.	.	TRBJ1-1	CAIVWGKGAEAFF	TGTGCCATCGTGTGGGGGAAGGGGGCTGAAGCTTTCTTT
TRBV9	TRBD1	.	TRBJ2-3	CASSVTGGFTDTQYF	TGTGCCAGCAGCGTGACAGGGGGGTTCACAGATACGCAGTATTTT
TRBV11-2	.	.	TRBJ1-2	CASSLSGSGGYTF	TGTGCCAGCAGCTTGTCGGGGTCAGGAGGCTACACCTTC
TRBV29-1	.	.	TRBJ2-7	CSVEAGQYEQYF	TGCAGCGTTGAAGCGGGGCAATACGAGCAGTACTTC
TRBV19	.	.	TRBJ1-5	CASSIEGAYQPQHF	TGTGCCAGTAGTATAGAAGGGGCTTATCAGCCCCAGCATTTT
TRBV10-3	TRBD2	.	TRBJ2-1	CATGSGRAVNEQFF	TGTGCCACCGGGAGCGGGAGGGCCGTCAATGAGCAGTTCTTC
TRBV5-1	.	.	TRBJ2-3	CASSLINSDHITDTQYF	TGCGCCAGCAGCTTAATAAATAGCGACCATATCACAGATACGCAGTATTTT
TRBV6-5	TRBD1	.	TRBJ2-7	CASSLGQLPNEQYF	TGTGCCAGCAGCTTGGGACAGCTCCCCAACGAGCAGTACTTC
TRBV19	.	.	TRBJ1-5	CASSIRRQGSNQPQHF	TGTGCCAGTAGTATTAGAAGGCAGGGTAGCAATCAGCCCCAGCATTTT
TRBV6-1	TRBD1	.	TRBJ2-5	CASSHRGETQYF	TGTGCCAGCAGCCACAGGGGTGAGACCCAGTACTTC
TRBV15	TRBD1	.	TRBJ2-7	CATSRDRTGLYEQYF	TGTGCCACCAGCAGAGATCGGACAGGGCTATACGAGCAGTACTTC
TRBV7-2	.	.	TRBJ2-7	CASSLVGTTRSYEQYF	TGTGCCAGCAGCTTAGTAGGGACAACGAGATCCTACGAGCAGTACTTC
TRBV5-1	.	.	TRBJ2-1	CASGPYSGEPYNEQFF	TGCGCCAGCGGCCCTTATAGCGGCGAACCTTACAATGAGCAGTTCTTC
TRBV27	.	.	TRBJ2-1	CASSSIHRLRQEDEQFF	TGTGCCAGCAGTTCAATACACAGACTCCGGCAGGAGGATGAGCAGTTCTTC
TRBV19	TRBD1	once	TRBJ1-2	CASSIIGTADFYGYTF	TGTGCCAGTAGTATAATCGGGACAGCTGATTTCTATGGCTACACCTTC
TRBV7-2	.	.	TRBJ2-7	CASSRNSYEQYF	TGTGCCAGCAGCCGGAATTCCTACGAGCAGTACTTC
TRBV19	TRBD2	.	TRBJ2-2	CASKPAGGDTGELFF	TGTGCCAGTAAACCAGCGGGAGGAGACACCGGGGAGCTGTTTTTT
TRBV7-9	.	.	TRBJ1-1	CASSLVQFGTEAFF	TGTGCCAGCAGCTTAGTGCAGTTTGGCACTGAAGCTTTCTTT
TRBV19	TRBD2	.	TRBJ2-7	CASSLGGRLNEQYF	TGTGCCAGTAGTCTGGGCGGGAGGCTGAACGAGCAGTACTTC
TRBV4-3	TRBD2	.	TRBJ2-1	CASSQELADQRDEQFF	TGCGCCAGCAGCCAAGAGCTAGCGGACCAAAGGGATGAGCAGTTCTTC